Listed below are T cell receptor beta chains from one sample, sequenced in a study of patients and donors after allogeneic stem cell transplantation. TCRdb reanalysed the RT-PCR reads using MiXCR and keeps one entry per CDR3 protein. Of 95,000 to 120,000 distinct CDR3 sequences listed, around 33% are singletons. Sequencing was done on a sample of blood, either unsorted or a sorted T cell fraction (not recorded which). These receptors came from a human donor who was either an allogeneic HSCT recipient or a stem cell or donor lymphocyte infusion donor (not recorded which). It is not recorded whose cells these are; they may come from a transplant donor. Each CDR3 is given with its conserved first and last residue. A D gene is named only where the DNA matches it firmly. Not all rows give a size; the values are once, few, many and, for expanded clones, a class.

NA NA TRBJ2-1 TRBV14 13 CASSQDITSFPFF TGTGCCAGCAGCCAAGATATTACTAGTTTTCCGTTCTTC
few TRBD1 TRBJ1-5 TRBV20-1 12 CSAGDRVQPQHF TGCAGTGCAGGGGACAGGGTTCAGCCCCAGCATTTT
few TRBD1 TRBJ1-4 TRBV5-5 15 CASSLVGQGGEKLFF TGTGCCAGCAGCTTGGTGGGACAGGGAGGGGAAAAACTGTTTTTT
many NA TRBJ1-5 TRBV12-3/TRBV12-4 15 CASTPDYSLGQPQHF TGTGCCAGCACTCCGGACTACTCCCTGGGGCAGCCCCAGCATTTT
few TRBD2 TRBJ2-1 TRBV5-1 16 CASSFLAGGKDNEQFF TGCGCCAGCAGCTTTTTAGCGGGAGGGAAAGACAATGAGCAGTTCTTC
few NA TRBJ2-5 TRBV15 15 CATSRDYLDQETQYF TGTGCCACCAGCAGAGATTACCTAGATCAAGAGACCCAGTACTTC
NA NA TRBJ1-1 TRBV6-6 13 CASTQFMNTEAFF TGTGCCAGCACACAGTTTATGAACACTGAAGCTTTCTTT
NA NA TRBJ1-5 TRBV21-1 14 CASTFVPGNQPQHF TGTGCCAGCACCTTCGTTCCTGGCAATCAGCCCCAGCATTTT
few NA TRBJ1-2 TRBV4-2 16 CASSQQFGPTNYGYTF TGTGCCAGCAGCCAACAGTTCGGCCCTACTAACTATGGCTACACCTTC
NA NA TRBJ2-7 TRBV12-3/TRBV12-4 15 CASSLRHGPPYEQYF TGTGCCAGCAGTCTAAGGCACGGGCCGCCCTACGAGCAGTACTTC
NA NA TRBJ1-4 TRBV7-2 13 CASSLVMGEKLFF TGTGCCAGCAGCTTAGTAATGGGTGAAAAACTGTTTTTT
NA NA TRBJ1-4 TRBV4-3 15 CASSQDLATNEKLFF TGCGCCAGCAGCCAAGATCTTGCAACTAATGAAAAACTGTTTTTT
NA TRBD1 TRBJ1-6 TRBV2 13 CASTGQANSPLHF TGTGCCAGCACAGGACAGGCGAATTCACCCCTCCACTTT
few TRBD1 TRBJ2-5 TRBV7-2 13 CASSRDRQETQYF TGTGCCAGCAGCCGGGACAGGCAAGAGACCCAGTACTTC
many NA TRBJ1-5 TRBV27 18 CASSLVGLGVYSNQPQHF TGTGCCAGCAGTTTGGTGGGTTTAGGGGTCTATAGCAATCAGCCCCAGCATTTT
NA TRBD2 TRBJ2-3 TRBV20-1 16 CSAQGLAGGLTDTQYF TGCAGTGCTCAAGGACTAGCGGGAGGCCTTACAGATACGCAGTATTTT
NA NA TRBJ1-1 TRBV29-1 13 CSSVGPPGPVAFF TGCAGCTCCGTGGGACCTCCGGGCCCTGTAGCTTTCTTT
NA NA TRBJ2-5 TRBV5-6 14 CASSLRGSGETQYF TGTGCCAGCAGCTTGAGGGGGTCGGGAGAGACCCAGTACTTC
NA TRBD1 TRBJ1-2 TRBV19 14 CASSSLGTVYGYTF TGTGCCAGTAGTTCCCTGGGGACAGTCTATGGCTACACCTTC
few NA TRBJ2-1 TRBV29-1 17 CSVKGLPVPFSYNEQFF TGCAGCGTTAAGGGACTGCCAGTTCCTTTCTCCTACAATGAGCAGTTCTTC
NA TRBD1 TRBJ2-7 TRBV12-3/TRBV12-4 14 CASSRTGVFHEQYF TGTGCCAGCAGCCGGACAGGGGTATTCCACGAGCAGTACTTC
NA TRBD1 TRBJ1-4 TRBV4-3 16 CASSPKIQGAGEKLFF TGCGCCAGCAGCCCAAAAATACAGGGGGCGGGTGAAAAACTGTTTTTT
many TRBD2 TRBJ2-3 TRBV12-3/TRBV12-4 17 CASSPGTSGRAEDTQYF TGTGCCAGCAGTCCAGGGACTAGCGGGAGGGCCGAAGATACGCAGTATTTT
few TRBD1 TRBJ2-7 TRBV29-1 13 CSVRTGFDYEQYF TGCAGCGTACGGACAGGATTCGACTACGAGCAGTACTTC
few NA TRBJ1-5 TRBV4-3 15 CASSQTGNSNQPQHF TGCGCCAGCAGCCAAACGGGTAATAGCAATCAGCCCCAGCATTTT
once TRBD2 TRBJ2-2 TRBV20-1 12 CSASGGTGELFF TGCAGTGCTAGCGGGGGGACCGGGGAGCTGTTTTTT
NA NA TRBJ1-2 TRBV7-8 16 CASSSIRQATNYGYTF TGTGCCAGCAGCTCCATAAGACAGGCCACTAACTATGGCTACACCTTC
few TRBD2 TRBJ2-7 TRBV20-1 15 CSASKRTSGSYEQYF TGCAGTGCTTCCAAAAGGACTAGCGGCTCCTACGAGCAGTACTTC
NA TRBD2 TRBJ2-7 TRBV27 14 CASKGRDLLGEQYF TGTGCCAGCAAGGGGAGGGACCTCCTCGGCGAGCAGTACTTC
many NA TRBJ1-1 TRBV5-1 16 CASSAGHGAGGTEAFF TGCGCCAGCAGCGCGGGACACGGAGCCGGGGGGACTGAAGCTTTCTTT
few NA TRBJ1-1 TRBV3-1 15 CASSPQGQPNTEAFF TGTGCCAGCAGCCCACAGGGACAACCGAACACTGAAGCTTTCTTT
NA TRBD2 TRBJ2-1 TRBV28 16 CASSPWAGGPYNEQFF TGTGCCAGCAGCCCTTGGGCGGGAGGTCCCTACAATGAGCAGTTCTTC
few TRBD1 TRBJ2-5 TRBV6-5 14 CASSYRGTEETQYF TGTGCCAGCAGTTACAGGGGGACAGAAGAGACCCAGTACTTC
NA NA TRBJ1-2 TRBV20-1 11 CSAVGAYGYTF TGCAGTGCCGTGGGGGCCTATGGCTACACCTTC
NA NA TRBJ2-2 TRBV6-5 15 CASGTHGNVAGELFF TGTGCCAGCGGCACCCACGGGAATGTGGCCGGGGAGCTGTTTTTT
few NA TRBJ1-5 TRBV20-1 15 CSARDQGGSNQPQHF TGCAGTGCTAGAGATCAGGGCGGGAGCAATCAGCCCCAGCATTTT
NA TRBD1 TRBJ2-7 TRBV5-5 14 CASSLLTGTYEQYF TGTGCCAGCAGCTTACTGACAGGGACCTACGAGCAGTACTTC
few NA TRBJ1-4 TRBV29-1 13 CSVSTVTNEKLFF TGCAGCGTTTCGACGGTAACTAATGAAAAACTGTTTTTT
NA NA TRBJ2-1 TRBV4-3 17 CASSPANLGLRYNEQFF TGCGCCAGCAGCCCCGCCAATCTGGGACTTCGCTACAATGAGCAGTTCTTC
few NA TRBJ1-1 TRBV6-2/TRBV6-3 14 CASSSRTAATEAFF TGTGCCAGCAGCTCCCGAACAGCGGCCACTGAAGCTTTCTTT
many TRBD1 TRBJ1-1 TRBV20-1 15 CSARPYRGQHAEAFF TGCAGTGCTAGGCCGTACAGGGGACAACACGCTGAAGCTTTCTTT
NA NA TRBJ1-2 TRBV24-1 13 CATSEAGNYGYTF TGTGCCACCAGTGAGGCGGGAAACTATGGCTACACCTTC
few NA TRBJ1-2 TRBV11-2 13 CASSRDNSYGYTF TGTGCCAGCAGCCGAGACAACAGCTATGGCTACACCTTC
NA TRBD1 TRBJ1-2 TRBV12-3/TRBV12-4 17 CASSRRTGGIDNYGYTF TGTGCCAGCAGTCGACGGACAGGGGGAATAGATAACTATGGCTACACCTTC
NA TRBD2 TRBJ2-1 TRBV10-3 14 CAISLAGGSNEQFF TGTGCCATCAGTCTAGCGGGAGGGAGTAATGAGCAGTTCTTC
NA TRBD1 TRBJ1-1 TRBV10-3 12 CAITSGQREAFF TGTGCCATCACCTCGGGACAGCGTGAAGCTTTCTTT
NA NA TRBJ2-1 TRBV29-1 13 CSVESSDDNEQFF TGCAGCGTTGAGTCTAGCGATGACAATGAGCAGTTCTTC
NA TRBD2 TRBJ2-1 TRBV9 16 CATSPHPSGSYNEQFF TGTGCCACATCTCCTCACCCTAGCGGGAGTTACAATGAGCAGTTCTTC
NA TRBD1 TRBJ1-6 TRBV14 15 CASSLQGAYNSPLHF TGTGCCAGCAGCCTTCAGGGGGCCTATAATTCACCCCTCCACTTT
few TRBD1 TRBJ2-7 TRBV5-1 14 CASSRGTESYEQYF TGCGCCAGCAGCAGGGGGACAGAATCCTACGAGCAGTACTTC
NA TRBD2 TRBJ2-1 TRBV15 13 CATSRGLAGEQFF TGTGCCACCAGCAGGGGACTAGCGGGTGAGCAGTTCTTC
NA NA TRBJ2-1 TRBV21-1 17 CASSKAHKGRELPKQFF TGTGCCAGCAGCAAAGCCCACAAGGGGCGGGAACTCCCCAAGCAGTTCTTC
few NA TRBJ1-6 TRBV6-6 12 CASRGGASPLHF TGTGCCAGCAGGGGTGGTGCATCACCCCTCCACTTT
NA NA TRBJ1-2 TRBV20-1 14 CSAPLGLANYGYTF TGCAGTGCCCCTTTGGGGCTCGCCAACTATGGCTACACCTTC